The sequence of this T cell receptor beta chain was determined in a study of human T cells and chemical hapten exposure. The CDR3 extends over 15 amino acids. Germline V gene data show CDR1 as SQVTM and CDR2 as ANQGSEA. The ends lost 6 bases at V and 1 base at J; junction bases unmatched: 9. Time point noted: patch test 1, 2 weeks after DPC sensitization. Treatment here: therapeutic diphenylcyclopropenone sensitization with weekly scalp DPC. This clonotype was seen ten or more times. What it recognizes is unknown. General study points: Significantly more large CDR3 similarity clusters were formed by expanded TCRs than by controls.

During construction of the library, unique molecular identifiers were attached to individual cDNA molecules for quantitative, reproducible TCR counting. TCRdb passed the RACE reads through MiXCR, listing each CDR3 protein once. The sample has around 380,000 distinct CDR3 sequences; 4% to 5.5% are singletons. The receptor was isolated from a woman aged 45-60 years with alopecia areata. Some clones in this sample may be carry-over from other donors' samples. The specimen comprised whole blood, sampled in connection with sensitization to the hapten diphenylcyclopropenone (DPC). This sequence joins TRBV29-1 and TRBJ2-7, with TRBD1 identical over 10 bases. The CDR3 protein is CSVQPGQGFSYEQYF. The CDR3 DNA reads as TGCAGCGTACAACCGGGACAGGGGTTTTCCTACGAGCAGTACTTC.